A selection of T cell receptor beta chains follows, all from one sample in a study of cytomegalovirus exposure and HLA in healthy donors. Sequencing was performed with immunoSEQ multiplex PCR; in TCRdb, only in-frame clones are kept and a portion is missing. Of 130,000 or so clones in the sample, roughly 89% are singletons; the top ten hold about 3.7%. Sequenced: PBMCs. The receptor set was obtained from a young man in good health and CMV-seronegative. Each CDR3 is given with its conserved first and last residue. The D gene is left open where the match is weak. Some rows have no size entry. The others give once, few or many, or a class for an expanded clone.

V gene	clone size	J gene	D gene	CDR3 protein	CDR3 DNA
TRBV6-5	many	TRBJ1-6	NA	CASSQGGNSPLHF	TGTGCCAGCTCACAGGGAGGGAATTCACCCCTCCACTTT
TRBV5-5	once	TRBJ2-2	NA	CASRVSAGELFF	TGTGCCAGCAGAGTATCGGCCGGGGAGCTGTTTTTT
TRBV7-3	NA	TRBJ2-1	NA	CASSLKRGARNEQFF	TGTGCCAGCAGCTTAAAACGGGGGGCCCGCAATGAGCAGTTCTTC
TRBV4-2	NA	TRBJ2-5	TRBD2	CASSPSGGLLQETQYF	TGTGCCAGCAGCCCCAGCGGGGGCCTGCTCCAAGAGACCCAGTACTTC
TRBV7-9	NA	TRBJ1-5	TRBD1	CASSLHRDRYNQPQHF	TGTGCCAGCAGCTTGCATCGGGACAGGTACAATCAGCCCCAGCATTTT
TRBV7-9	NA	TRBJ1-1	NA	CASSRPGSEAFF	TGTGCCAGCAGCAGGCCGGGGTCTGAAGCTTTCTTT
TRBV6-6	NA	TRBJ1-1	TRBD1	CASSYQGARGTEAFF	TGTGCCAGCAGTTATCAGGGGGCGCGGGGCACTGAAGCTTTCTTT
TRBV4-1	NA	TRBJ2-1	TRBD2	CASSQDSGLYNEQFF	TGCGCCAGCAGCCAAGATAGCGGGTTATACAATGAGCAGTTCTTC
TRBV6-5	NA	TRBJ2-3	TRBD2	CASSWTSGVTDTQYF	TGTGCCAGCAGTTGGACTAGCGGAGTCACAGATACGCAGTATTTT
TRBV7-6	NA	TRBJ2-7	TRBD1	CASSLGTGVYEQYF	TGTGCCAGCAGCTTAGGGACAGGGGTCTACGAGCAGTACTTC
TRBV6-5	NA	TRBJ2-7	NA	CATSRLENLFYEQYF	TGTGCCACTTCCCGACTGGAGAATCTATTCTACGAGCAGTACTTC
TRBV6-1	NA	TRBJ2-7	NA	CASPGLGEQYF	TGTGCCAGCCCAGGGTTGGGGGAGCAGTACTTC
TRBV6-1	NA	TRBJ2-5	NA	CASTLAALETQYF	TGTGCCAGCACATTAGCGGCTTTAGAGACCCAGTACTTC
TRBV7-8	few	TRBJ1-6	NA	CASSLAGTQDLHF	TGTGCCAGCAGCTTAGCCGGGACACAGGATCTCCACTTT
TRBV15	NA	TRBJ2-7	NA	CATSRGQGPGEQYF	TGTGCCACCAGCAGAGGTCAGGGGCCTGGGGAGCAGTACTTC
TRBV6-5	NA	TRBJ1-1	NA	CASSFRAGGTEAFF	TGTGCCAGCAGTTTCAGGGCGGGGGGCACTGAAGCTTTCTTT
TRBV9	NA	TRBJ1-1	NA	CASSVVSGNTEAFF	TGTGCCAGCAGCGTAGTTTCGGGGAACACTGAAGCTTTCTTT
TRBV10-2	NA	TRBJ2-3	TRBD1	CASSEQAGGEDTQYF	TGCGCCAGCAGTGAGCAGGCAGGGGGCGAAGATACGCAGTATTTT
TRBV7-2	few	TRBJ2-3	TRBD2	CASSLRRGGIDTQYF	TGTGCCAGCAGCTTACGGCGGGGGGGCATCGATACGCAGTATTTT
TRBV19	NA	TRBJ2-7	TRBD2	CASSIREGGYEQYF	TGTGCCAGTAGTATAAGGGAGGGTGGGTACGAGCAGTACTTC
TRBV6-1	NA	TRBJ1-4	NA	CASSGTVTNEKLFF	TGTGCCAGCAGTGGGACAGTCACTAATGAAAAACTGTTTTTT
TRBV7-9	NA	TRBJ2-4	NA	CASSLSGDKAKNIQYF	TGTGCCAGCAGCTTATCAGGGGATAAAGCCAAAAACATTCAGTACTTC
TRBV4-3	once	TRBJ1-2	NA	CASSQGVQGTYGYTF	TGCGCCAGCAGCCAAGGCGTCCAGGGAACCTATGGCTACACCTTC
TRBV6-5	NA	TRBJ1-2	NA	CASSYGGAGYGYTF	TGTGCCAGCAGTTATGGGGGCGCAGGCTATGGCTACACCTTC
TRBV27	NA	TRBJ1-6	NA	CASSTIPGTFRALHF	TGTGCCAGCTCAACCATTCCGGGAACCTTCCGGGCCCTCCACTTT
TRBV29-1	NA	TRBJ2-2	TRBD1	CSVRTGTYTGELFF	TGCAGCGTTCGGACAGGGACGTACACCGGGGAGCTGTTTTTT
TRBV7-9	NA	TRBJ1-2	TRBD1	CASSFDREYGYTF	TGTGCCAGCAGCTTCGACAGGGAATATGGCTACACCTTC
TRBV9	NA	TRBJ1-1	NA	CASSVAGQLNTEAFF	TGTGCCAGCAGCGTCGCCGGACAGCTCAACACTGAAGCTTTCTTT
TRBV28	NA	TRBJ2-7	NA	CASSLHRVSEQYF	TGTGCCAGCAGTTTACACAGGGTTTCCGAGCAGTACTTC